Detailed here is one T cell receptor beta chain. Its antigen is still unknown. This entry belongs to a study of T cell repertoires in cytomegalovirus infection. TCRdb reprocessed the reads with MiXCR, giving one entry per CDR3 protein. The repertoire consists of about 920,000 distinct CDR3 sequences, with approximately 31% occurring once and the leading ten covering roughly 13%. This material consisted of cultured CD8+ T cells from PBMCs, taken from culture after CMV antigen stimulation. This receptor was obtained from a human donor in good health (CMV status not recorded). Some clones in this sample may be carry-over from other donors' samples.

The CDR3 bases are TGTGCCAGCAGTGAGCGGGGTTATGGCACAGATACGCAGTATTTT. Translation gives CASSERGYGTDTQYF. The chain has TRBV6-4 and TRBJ2-3, with TRBD2 as a possible D gene (6 bases). Germline V CDR1 and CDR2: MRHNA, SNTAGT. Trimming cost V 3 bases and J 1 base, with 11 bases left between them. The CDR3 length is 15 residues.